This is a list of T cell receptor beta chains from one sample in a study of T cell responses to AZD1222 COVID-19 vaccine. Method: immunoSEQ multiplex PCR; TCRdb's copy keeps in-frame clones and lacks some. This sample has roughly 100,000 clones, with roughly nine tenths found just once. Material: peripheral blood, obtained 28 days after the second AZD1222 dose. The receptors originated from an adult who received the AZD1222 COVID-19 vaccine. Both conserved end residues are part of each CDR3. A D gene is named only where the DNA matches it firmly. Only part of the rows carry a size: once, few, many, or a class if the clone is expanded.

V gene: TRBV7-2; CDR3 length: 14; clone size: -; J gene: TRBJ2-5; D gene: TRBD2; CDR3 DNA: TGTGCCAGCACCCTTGCCGGGACTAGTGGGACCCAGTACTTC; CDR3 protein: CASTLAGTSGTQYF
V gene: TRBV25-1; CDR3 length: 17; clone size: -; J gene: TRBJ2-7; D gene: TRBD2; CDR3 DNA: TGTGCCAGCAGTGAATCCCCCGGGTCTAGCGGGGCCTACGAGCAGTACTTC; CDR3 protein: CASSESPGSSGAYEQYF
V gene: TRBV9; CDR3 length: 14; clone size: -; J gene: TRBJ2-2; D gene: TRBD2; CDR3 DNA: TGTGCCAGCAGTGCCTTTCGGGGGGCCGGGGAGCTGTTTTTT; CDR3 protein: CASSAFRGAGELFF
V gene: TRBV7-2; CDR3 length: 14; clone size: -; J gene: TRBJ1-2; D gene: TRBD1; CDR3 DNA: TGTGCCAGCAGCTGGACAGGGGGAAACTATGGCTACACCTTC; CDR3 protein: CASSWTGGNYGYTF
V gene: TRBV19; CDR3 length: 15; clone size: -; J gene: TRBJ1-5; D gene: TRBD1; CDR3 DNA: TGTGCCAGTAGTAGACAGGGAAGCAGCAATCAGCCCCAGCATTTT; CDR3 protein: CASSRQGSSNQPQHF
V gene: TRBV30; CDR3 length: 13; clone size: -; J gene: TRBJ2-1; D gene: TRBD2; CDR3 DNA: TGTGCCTACAATCCGGGAGGGGTTTATGAGCAGTTCTTC; CDR3 protein: CAYNPGGVYEQFF
V gene: TRBV28; CDR3 length: 15; clone size: -; J gene: TRBJ2-7; D gene: TRBD1; CDR3 DNA: TGTGCCAGCAGTTCCCCGGACAGGGTTCTATACGAGCAGTACTTC; CDR3 protein: CASSSPDRVLYEQYF
V gene: TRBV7-8; CDR3 length: 15; clone size: -; J gene: TRBJ2-7; D gene: TRBD1; CDR3 DNA: TGTGCCAGCAGCTTAGCCGACAGGGGGGGCTACGAGCAGTACTTC; CDR3 protein: CASSLADRGGYEQYF
V gene: TRBV6-6; CDR3 length: 12; clone size: -; J gene: TRBJ1-2; D gene: -; CDR3 DNA: TGTGCCAGCAATCCCCGGGGCGATGGCTACACCTTC; CDR3 protein: CASNPRGDGYTF
V gene: TRBV3-1/TRBV3-2; CDR3 length: 17; clone size: -; J gene: TRBJ2-2; D gene: -; CDR3 DNA: TGTGCCAGCAGCCAGATGGCCGGGAGTCGAGGGACCGGGGAGCTGTTTTTT; CDR3 protein: CASSQMAGSRGTGELFF
V gene: TRBV6-5; CDR3 length: 13; clone size: -; J gene: TRBJ1-2; D gene: -; CDR3 DNA: TGTGCCAGCAGTTCCCTTCAAGGTTATGGCTACACCTTC; CDR3 protein: CASSSLQGYGYTF
V gene: TRBV5-5; CDR3 length: 17; clone size: -; J gene: TRBJ1-1; D gene: -; CDR3 DNA: TGTGCCAGCAGCTTTATGTTTTCAGCGGGCGGGAACACTGAAGCTTTCTTT; CDR3 protein: CASSFMFSAGGNTEAFF
V gene: TRBV15; CDR3 length: 12; clone size: -; J gene: TRBJ1-5; D gene: -; CDR3 DNA: TGTGCCACCAGCAGTGGTAATCAGCCCCAGCATTTT; CDR3 protein: CATSSGNQPQHF
V gene: TRBV5-1; CDR3 length: 16; clone size: -; J gene: TRBJ1-1; D gene: TRBD1; CDR3 DNA: TGCGCCAGCAGCCCCCGGCAGGGGGCTTCTAACACTGAAGCTTTCTTT; CDR3 protein: CASSPRQGASNTEAFF
V gene: TRBV5-4; CDR3 length: 15; clone size: once; J gene: TRBJ2-1; D gene: -; CDR3 DNA: TGTGCCAGCAGCTCCAGGGGGAGGTCCTACAATGAGCAGTTCTTC; CDR3 protein: CASSSRGRSYNEQFF
V gene: TRBV25-1; CDR3 length: 15; clone size: once; J gene: TRBJ1-3; D gene: -; CDR3 DNA: TGTGCCAGCAGTGACCTAAGCATACCTGGAAACACCATATATTTT; CDR3 protein: CASSDLSIPGNTIYF
V gene: TRBV4-2; CDR3 length: 16; clone size: -; J gene: TRBJ2-5; D gene: -; CDR3 DNA: TGTGCCAGCAGCCAAGATCTTATAGGGGGTCGGGAGACCCAGTACTTC; CDR3 protein: CASSQDLIGGRETQYF
V gene: TRBV6-5; CDR3 length: 15; clone size: -; J gene: TRBJ1-1; D gene: -; CDR3 DNA: TGTGCCAGCAGTCCCAGAGGGGGGATGTGGACTGAAGCTTTCTTT; CDR3 protein: CASSPRGGMWTEAFF
V gene: TRBV5-6; CDR3 length: 14; clone size: -; J gene: TRBJ1-1; D gene: -; CDR3 DNA: TGTGCCAGCAGCTTTTATAGGGGAAACACTGAAGCTTTCTTT; CDR3 protein: CASSFYRGNTEAFF
V gene: TRBV7-3; CDR3 length: 16; clone size: -; J gene: TRBJ2-2; D gene: -; CDR3 DNA: TGTGCCAGCAGCTTAGGGGGGACAGCGAACACCGGGGAGCTGTTTTTT; CDR3 protein: CASSLGGTANTGELFF
V gene: TRBV7-9; CDR3 length: 15; clone size: -; J gene: TRBJ2-1; D gene: -; CDR3 DNA: TGTGCCAGCAGCTTAGGCGGGGCTACCTACAATGAGCAGTTCTTC; CDR3 protein: CASSLGGATYNEQFF